A selection of T cell receptor beta chains follows, all from one sample in a study of blood T cell repertoires in COVID-19. The protocol was immunoSEQ multiplex PCR, while the TCRdb copy is restricted to in-frame clones and leaves out a portion. Among about 240,000 clones listed, around 82% were seen once. The sample taken for sequencing was PBMCs or T cells enriched from blood (not recorded which). All receptors come from a woman in her thirties or forties who had been exposed to COVID-19. The conserved cysteine and the conserved F or W are not part of the CDR3 here. The D gene is left open where the match is weak. Not every row has a clone size; where given, it reads once, few, many or a size class.

d_call j_call clone_size v_call cdr3_aa
TRBD2 TRBJ2-1 . TRBV5-1 ASSLDGGGGNEQF
TRBD1 TRBJ1-1 once TRBV15 ATSPGGQGITEAF
TRBD2 TRBJ2-1 . TRBV3-1/TRBV3-2 ASSSGLANEQF
. TRBJ1-1 . TRBV9 ASSAEVVLNTEAF
TRBD1 TRBJ2-6 . TRBV24-1 ATSDSVGDRDGPVYGANVLT
. TRBJ2-1 . TRBV6-1 ASSEQGPPRDEQF
. TRBJ2-1 . TRBV6-4 ASSVQGSNEQF
. TRBJ1-1 . TRBV19 ASSIPGTRTTEAF
TRBD2 TRBJ2-7 . TRBV11-2 ASSQIRGDSGSSYEQY
. TRBJ1-2 few TRBV29-1 SVGPEEANYGYT
TRBD1 TRBJ1-6 . TRBV7-8 ASSSWVGTAYSPLH
. TRBJ1-5 few TRBV19 ASSPWGNSNQPQH
. TRBJ2-3 . TRBV19 ASRSANTQY
. TRBJ2-7 . TRBV7-8 ASSPGVTAGYEQY
TRBD1 TRBJ1-5 . TRBV6-5 ASTWDRELNQPQH
TRBD1 TRBJ1-6 . TRBV6-5 ASNRDSYNSPLH
. TRBJ1-5 . TRBV6-1 ASSEAGGRNQPQH
. TRBJ1-2 . TRBV28 ASSPLTGRVYGYT
TRBD1 TRBJ1-1 . TRBV19 ASSQSGQGRKTEAF
TRBD1 TRBJ1-1 . TRBV11-2 ASSFRPGGSEAF
TRBD1 TRBJ1-5 . TRBV16 ASSQGGQNQPQH
. TRBJ2-1 . TRBV7-3 ASSQTVTKNNEQF
TRBD1 TRBJ1-5 . TRBV7-3 ASSSDRNQPQH
. TRBJ2-5 . TRBV7-3 ASSPKEGVVTQY
TRBD1 TRBJ1-3 . TRBV7-2 ASSPTAGGFSGNTIY
. TRBJ2-2 . TRBV4-3 ASSQLGSGNTGELF
. TRBJ1-6 . TRBV5-1 ASSLVAGNSPLH
. TRBJ1-5 . TRBV4-1 ASSQEGVFNNQPQH
TRBD1 TRBJ1-2 . TRBV9 ASSVELDRGGYT
. TRBJ1-5 . TRBV19 ASSIGSQPQH
. TRBJ2-1 . TRBV5-1 ASSPGVSNGDEQF
. TRBJ1-1 . TRBV20-1 SASPLNTEAF
TRBD1 TRBJ1-4 . TRBV18 ASSPGQGANEKLF
. TRBJ1-5 few TRBV7-2 ASSSGFTGVRNQPQH
. TRBJ1-1 few TRBV4-2 ASSPPGGVETEAF
TRBD1 TRBJ1-2 . TRBV4-2 ASSQRTGRGGYT
TRBD1 TRBJ1-5 . TRBV2 ASSDGTGYQPQH
TRBD2 TRBJ2-3 once TRBV14 ASSYGTSGTDTQY
. TRBJ2-7 . TRBV30 AWGRAGLYEQY
TRBD1 TRBJ1-5 . TRBV19 ATAGPFGTGGTEPQH
TRBD1 TRBJ1-5 . TRBV28 ASSYGTGGNQPQH